These 16 T cell receptor beta chains share one sample of origin, sequenced in a study of blood T cells in healthy people across ages. A second about 7 to 12 cycle PCR used barcoded and J-beta primers. MiXCR was run by TCRdb on the 5' RACE reads, yielding one entry per CDR3 protein. The data contain about 1.6 million distinct CDR3 sequences, about 35% of them singletons. Sequencing was done on a sample of blood. The receptors derive from a woman aged 25 to 39 in good health.

Points on this clonotype: The junction shows a germline mismatch at one end, possibly a read error. The rearrangement joins TRBV10-3 to TRBJ1-1; D is uncertain. The CDR3 is made up of 16 amino acids. Germline loops: CDR1 ENHRY, CDR2 SYGVKD. Written as DNA, the CDR3 is TGTGCCATCAGTAAGTCGTTTGCGGGAGTGGGAACTGAAGCTTTCTTT. Translation: CAISKSFAGVGTEAFF.

The genes are TRBV20-1 and TRBJ1-1; 10 positions agree with TRBD1. Trimming at V came to 6 bases and at J to 8 bases, leaving 12 bases not matched to a gene. Germline V gene data show CDR1 as DFQATT and CDR2 as SNEGSKA (reference sequence). CDR3 length: 14 amino acids. The CDR3 DNA sequence: TGCAGTGCCCCCCCCCAGGGACAGGGGATAGAAGCTTTCTTT. Translated, it gives CSAPPQGQGIEAFF.

Comment on this clonotype: Relative to the germline gene, one junction end is altered; a read error may explain this. The CDR3 coding sequence is TGTACCAGCACCAAGCCGGACAGGGGTATTGAGCAGTTCTTC. It is translated as CTSTKPDRGIEQFF. The chain combines TRBV12-3 or TRBV12-4 with TRBJ2-1; 9 nucleotides align to TRBD1. This CDR3 is 14 amino acids long.

The rearrangement uses TRBV7-9 and TRBJ1-6, with D perhaps TRBD1 (5 bases). The CDR3 spans 15 residues. V shed 4 bases and J shed 10 bases, with 17 bases lying between them. In germline, CDR1 is SEHNR, CDR2 FQNEAQ (reference sequence). CDR3 protein: CASSWDGQAGSPLHF. CDR3 sequence (DNA): TGTGCCAGCAGCTGGGACGGACAAGCGGGATCACCCCTCCACTTT.

This clonotype showed up just a few times. The gene calls are TRBV6-5 and TRBJ1-2, with 7 bases fitting TRBD1. The germline gives CDR1 MNHEY, CDR2 SVGAGI. With 5 bases clipped from V and 4 bases from J, the junction kept 7 bases outside the gene matches. This CDR3 region has 14 residues. The CDR3 sequence is CASSGTDRVYGYTF. In nucleotides, the CDR3 is TGTGCCAGCAGTGGGACCGACAGGGTCTATGGCTACACCTTC.

The V and J genes are TRBV7-3 and TRBJ2-3, with 12 positions matching TRBD2. Germline V CDR1 and CDR2: SGHTA, FQGTGA. V shed 4 bases, J shed 8 bases, and the junction held 7 bases outside the gene matches. The CDR3 is made up of 15 amino acids. The CDR3 here is CASSSLAGGHGTQYF. The CDR3 bases are TGTGCCAGCAGCTCCCTAGCGGGGGGGCATGGTACGCAGTATTTT.

The V gene is TRBV5-4, the J gene TRBJ2-5; maybe TRBD2 (5 bases). The CDR3 totals 14 residues. From germline, CDR1 is SGHNT and CDR2 YYREEE (reference sequence). With 4 bases removed from V and 5 bases from J, the gap between germline ends came to 15 bases. The CDR3 spells CASSRMEDEETQYF. The CDR3 nucleotides are TGTGCCAGCAGCCGGATGGAGGACGAGGAGACCCAGTACTTC. The full variable domain, its missing parts supplied by reference TRBV5-4 and TRBJ2-5, is ETGVTQSPTHLIKTRGQQVTLRCSSQSGHNTVSWYQQALGQGPQFIFQYYREEENGRGNFPPRFSGLQFPNYSSELNVNALELDDSALYLCASSRMEDEETQYFGPGTRLLVL.

The rearrangement joins TRBV20-1 to TRBJ1-5, with D possibly matching TRBD1 (5 bases). This CDR3 is 14 amino acids long. Per germline, CDR1 DFQATT and CDR2 SNEGSKA (reference sequence). Trimming cost V 3 bases and J 6 bases, with 15 bases left between them. Here the CDR3 DNA reads TGCAGTGCTAGTGACAGAGTTATAGGTCAGCCCCAGCATTTT. It encodes CSASDRVIGQPQHF.

The chain carries TRBV20-1 and TRBJ2-3, with D possibly being TRBD2 (6 bases). With 3 bases removed from V and 6 bases from J, the gap between germline ends came to 19 bases. Germline V CDR1 and CDR2: DFQATT, SNEGSKA (reference sequence). This CDR3 has 15 residues. The CDR3 coding sequence is TGCAGTGCTAGTGATAGCGGCCAGGTGGTGGATACGCAGTATTTT. Protein product: CSASDSGQVVDTQYF.

This chain joins TRBV7-2 and TRBJ2-1, with 13 positions matching TRBD2. The V segment lost 5 bases and the J segment 10 bases; nucleotides outside the gene matches: 8. Germline CDR1 SGHTA, CDR2 FQGNSA. This CDR3 has 15 amino acids. CDR3 coding DNA: TGTGCCAGCAGCCTAACTAGCGGGGGGGCAAGGGAGCAGTTCTTC. This gives the protein CASSLTSGGAREQFF. Full variable domain (remainder filled in from reference TRBV7-2 and TRBJ2-1): GAGVSQSPSNKVTEKGKDVELRCDPISGHTALYWYRQSLGQGLEFLIYFQGNSAPDKSGLPSDRFSAERTGGSVSTLTIQRTQQEDSAVYLCASSLTSGGAREQFFGPGTRLTVL.

This chain links TRBV18 with TRBJ1-5; D is unclear. The CDR3 totals 14 residues. Trimming stripped 1 base from V and 9 bases from J, with 13 bases between. Germline V lookup: CDR1 KGHSH, CDR2 LQKENI. In DNA form, the CDR3 reads TGTGCCAGCTCACCACGAGGAGTGGATGGGCCCCAGCATTTT. This encodes CASSPRGVDGPQHF. The full variable domain, rest sourced from reference TRBV18 and TRBJ1-5, is NAGVMQNPRHLVRRRGQEARLRCSPMKGHSHVYWYRQLPEEGLKFMVYLQKENIIDESGMPKERFSAEFPKEGPSILRIQQVVRGDSAAYFCASSPRGVDGPQHFGDGTRLSIL.

V usage is TRBV25-1 and J usage is TRBJ2-7, with 13 bases identical to TRBD2. Germline CDR1 reads MGHDK; CDR2 reads SYGVNS. The CDR3 length is 15 residues. Trimming at V came to 7 bases and at J to 7 bases, leaving 10 bases not matched to a gene. CDR3 coding DNA: TGTGCCAGCACTCCCCAACTAGCGGGAGGGGGAGAGCAGTACTTC. Protein product: CASTPQLAGGGEQYF.

The chain uses TRBV7-6 and TRBJ1-5; possibly TRBD1 for D (6 bases). Germline lookup yields CDR1 SGHVS and CDR2 FNYEAQ. The CDR3 extends over 15 amino acids. V was trimmed by 0 bases and J by 6 bases, leaving 12 bases between them. CDR3 in amino acids: CASSLADSPGQPQHF. The DNA of the CDR3 is TGTGCCAGCAGCTTAGCGGACAGCCCAGGTCAGCCCCAGCATTTT.

The table lists this clonotype with a few counts. This chain links TRBV15 with TRBJ2-7; D may be TRBD2 (6 bases). The CDR3 is 15 residues long. Trimming shortened V by 0 bases and J by 7 bases, and 16 bases separated the two germline ends. Germline CDR1 reads LNHNV; CDR2 reads YYDKDF (reference sequence). The CDR3 DNA is TGTGCCACCAGCAGAGAGCGGGACGAAATTTTTGAGCAGTACTTC. Translated: CATSRERDEIFEQYF.

The chain is built from TRBV6-1 and TRBJ2-2; 8 bases are shared with TRBD1. In germline, CDR1 is MNHNS, CDR2 SASEGT. V lost 8 bases, J lost 5 bases, and 16 bases stayed unmatched. This CDR3 has 17 residues. The CDR3 DNA reads TGTGCCAGCCCCCCGGACAGGGCCCTTTTGGAGACCGGGGAGCTGTTTTTT. Amino acids: CASPPDRALLETGELFF.

The chain couples TRBV12-3 or TRBV12-4 to TRBJ1-5; D gene uncertain. CDR3 length: 16 amino acids. Trimming cost V 2 bases and J 3 bases, with 14 bases left between them. CDR3 bases: TGTGCCAGCAGTTTACGACGCTCGGGTTCCAATCAGCCCCAGCATTTT. Translation gives CASSLRRSGSNQPQHF.